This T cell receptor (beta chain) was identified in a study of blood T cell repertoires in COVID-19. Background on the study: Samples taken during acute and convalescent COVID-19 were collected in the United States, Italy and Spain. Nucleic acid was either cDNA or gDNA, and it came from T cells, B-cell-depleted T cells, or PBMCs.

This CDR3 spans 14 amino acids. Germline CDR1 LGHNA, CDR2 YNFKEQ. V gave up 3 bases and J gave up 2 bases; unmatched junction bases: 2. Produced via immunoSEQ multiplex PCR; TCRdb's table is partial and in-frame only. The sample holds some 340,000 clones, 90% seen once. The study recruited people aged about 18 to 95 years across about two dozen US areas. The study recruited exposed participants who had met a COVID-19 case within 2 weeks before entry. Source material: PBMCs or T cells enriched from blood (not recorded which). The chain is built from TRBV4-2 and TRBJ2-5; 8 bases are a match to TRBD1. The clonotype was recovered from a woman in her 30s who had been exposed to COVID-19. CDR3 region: CASSHGTGQETQYF. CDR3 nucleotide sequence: TGTGCCAGCAGCCACGGGACAGGTCAAGAGACCCAGTACTTC.